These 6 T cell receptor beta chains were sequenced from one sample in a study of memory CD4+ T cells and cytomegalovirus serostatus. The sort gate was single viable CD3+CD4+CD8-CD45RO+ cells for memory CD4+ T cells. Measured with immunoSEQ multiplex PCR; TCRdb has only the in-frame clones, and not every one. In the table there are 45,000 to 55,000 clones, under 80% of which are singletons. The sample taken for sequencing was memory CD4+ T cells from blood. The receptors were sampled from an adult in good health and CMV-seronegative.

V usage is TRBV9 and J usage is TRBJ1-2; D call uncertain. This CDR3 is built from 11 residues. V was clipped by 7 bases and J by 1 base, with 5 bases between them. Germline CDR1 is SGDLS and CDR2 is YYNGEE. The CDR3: CASGSNYGYTF. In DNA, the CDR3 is TGTGCCAGCGGAAGTAACTATGGCTACACCTTC.

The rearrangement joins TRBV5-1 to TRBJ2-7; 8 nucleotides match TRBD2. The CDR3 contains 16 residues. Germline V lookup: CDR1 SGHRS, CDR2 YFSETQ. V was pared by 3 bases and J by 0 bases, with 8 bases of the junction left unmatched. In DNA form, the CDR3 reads TGCGCCAGCAGCTCCCGGACTAGCAGAAGCTCCTACGAGCAGTACTTC. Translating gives CASSSRTSRSSYEQYF.

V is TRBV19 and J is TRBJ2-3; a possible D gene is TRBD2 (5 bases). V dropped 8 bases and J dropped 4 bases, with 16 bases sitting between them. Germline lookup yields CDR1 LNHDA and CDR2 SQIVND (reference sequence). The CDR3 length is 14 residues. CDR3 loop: CASRDGAMADTQYF. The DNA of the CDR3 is TGTGCCAGTCGGGATGGAGCGATGGCAGATACGCAGTATTTT.

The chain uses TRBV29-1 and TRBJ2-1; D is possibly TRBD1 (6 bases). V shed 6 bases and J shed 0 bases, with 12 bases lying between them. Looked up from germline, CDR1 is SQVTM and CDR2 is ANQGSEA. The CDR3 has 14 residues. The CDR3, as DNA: TGCAGCGTCTGGCAGGGGAGCTCCTACAATGAGCAGTTCTTC. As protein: CSVWQGSSYNEQFF.

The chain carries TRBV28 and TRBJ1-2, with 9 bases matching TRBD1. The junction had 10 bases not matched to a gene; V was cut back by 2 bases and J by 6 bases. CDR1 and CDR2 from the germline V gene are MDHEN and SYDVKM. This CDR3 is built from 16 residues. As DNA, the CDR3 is TGTGCCAGCAGTTTAGTCGATGGGACAGGGAAAAATGGCTACACCTTC. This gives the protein CASSLVDGTGKNGYTF.

In DNA, the CDR3 is TGTGCCAGCAGCCACCATCCGGGACTAGCGGGAAGTAACTACAATGAGCAGTTCTTC. This translates into CASSHHPGLAGSNYNEQFF. The chain combines TRBV28 with TRBJ2-1; TRBD2 matches at 13 bases. Germline assignment: CDR1 MDHEN and CDR2 SYDVKM. The CDR3 totals 19 residues. V lost 6 bases and J lost 3; bases outside the gene matches: 14. The variable domain in full, completed from reference TRBV28 and TRBJ2-1, reads DVKVTQSSRYLVKRTGEKVFLECVQDMDHENMFWYRQDPGLGLRLIYFSYDVKMKEKGDIPEGYSVSREKKERFSLILESASTNQTSMYLCASSHHPGLAGSNYNEQFFGPGTRLTVL.